Listed below are T cell receptor beta chains from one sample, sequenced in a study of T cells in localized non-small cell lung cancer. Assay used: immunoSEQ multiplex PCR; TCRdb lists only in-frame clones, some missing. The data show roughly 15,000 clones, around 83% seen once. The sample here was peripheral blood, taken before any cancer treatment. Source of these receptors: a male donor at least 60 years old with stage I lung adenocarcinoma. Both conserved end residues are trimmed from each CDR3. The D gene is left open where the match is weak.

v_gene	d_gene	j_gene	CDR3aa
TRBV6-4	TRBD2	TRBJ2-1	ASSFTTSGGANEQF
TRBV28	TRBD2	TRBJ2-3	ASRELAGGGDTQY
TRBV5-4	TRBD1	TRBJ1-2	ASSRQGTDGGYT
TRBV5-1	-	TRBJ1-2	ASSLGAGETYGYT
TRBV6-6	-	TRBJ2-3	ASGVGRAANTQY
TRBV7-2	-	TRBJ1-1	ASSLAFPGPAGTEAF
TRBV21-1	-	TRBJ2-7	ASRACAGVYEQY
TRBV11-2	-	TRBJ1-5	ASSLGVNQPQH
TRBV6-4	-	TRBJ2-3	ASRAYFNTDTQY
TRBV7-3	TRBD1	TRBJ2-3	ASSATGTTDTQY
TRBV7-3	TRBD1	TRBJ2-3	ASSLSGQGTDTQY
TRBV7-8	-	TRBJ1-1	ASSLLGEGAF
TRBV5-4	TRBD2	TRBJ2-7	ASSLRGSGSYEQY
TRBV18	-	TRBJ2-5	ASSRTDRVETQY
TRBV7-2	-	TRBJ1-4	ASSLVSGTSNEKLF
TRBV19	TRBD1	TRBJ1-5	ASSMGRTGADAQH
TRBV6-1	-	TRBJ2-3	ASSETVGHTDTQY
TRBV5-1	-	TRBJ1-1	ASSSGELVTEAF
TRBV19	-	TRBJ1-6	ASSQGLRSPLH
TRBV5-5	-	TRBJ1-6	ASSLEGANSPLH
TRBV5-8	-	TRBJ1-2	ASSSPNLFYGYT
TRBV5-1	-	TRBJ2-1	ASSSKTNGINYNEQF
TRBV15	-	TRBJ1-1	ATSREQLRAMNTEAF
TRBV2	TRBD2	TRBJ2-3	ADTSGYTDTQY
TRBV14	-	TRBJ2-7	ASSSVPYEQY
TRBV6-6	TRBD2	TRBJ2-1	ASSLLAGGHNEQF
TRBV6-5	-	TRBJ1-5	ASSYGRGSQPQH
TRBV7-2	-	TRBJ1-5	ASSLRVGNSNQPQH
TRBV6-1	TRBD1	TRBJ1-6	ASSDRTGRDSPLH
TRBV6-6	-	TRBJ2-1	ASSPGDNEQF
TRBV10-2	-	TRBJ1-1	ASSGVGVNTEAF
TRBV30	-	TRBJ2-3	AWSVSGDTQY
TRBV11-2	-	TRBJ2-1	ASSSYSHSYNEQF
TRBV29-1	-	TRBJ2-7	SVEMQAGVYEQY
TRBV4-3	TRBD2	TRBJ2-1	ASSQERLAGGLNEQF
TRBV27	-	TRBJ1-6	ASRAGSSYNSPLH
TRBV2	TRBD1	TRBJ1-2	ASSGDRGLNGYT
TRBV10-3	TRBD2	TRBJ2-1	AISGGTSGAYNEQF
TRBV28	-	TRBJ2-2	ASSFRGRVQNTGELF
TRBV7-9	-	TRBJ2-6	ASSLGLGAEGANVLT
TRBV7-9	-	TRBJ2-5	ASSAPGTKETQY
TRBV7-9	TRBD1	TRBJ1-5	ASSFGQDNQPQH
TRBV6-5	-	TRBJ1-4	ATITGGWEKLF
TRBV28	TRBD1	TRBJ1-4	ASSLGDRALDEKLF
TRBV6-1	-	TRBJ2-7	ASSLDGYEQY
TRBV28	-	TRBJ1-1	ASSLPLGTEAF
TRBV15	-	TRBJ2-5	ATSRALGETQY
TRBV27	-	TRBJ1-2	ASSIRGGNPGYT
TRBV7-2	-	TRBJ1-3	ASSLAEGPGNTIY